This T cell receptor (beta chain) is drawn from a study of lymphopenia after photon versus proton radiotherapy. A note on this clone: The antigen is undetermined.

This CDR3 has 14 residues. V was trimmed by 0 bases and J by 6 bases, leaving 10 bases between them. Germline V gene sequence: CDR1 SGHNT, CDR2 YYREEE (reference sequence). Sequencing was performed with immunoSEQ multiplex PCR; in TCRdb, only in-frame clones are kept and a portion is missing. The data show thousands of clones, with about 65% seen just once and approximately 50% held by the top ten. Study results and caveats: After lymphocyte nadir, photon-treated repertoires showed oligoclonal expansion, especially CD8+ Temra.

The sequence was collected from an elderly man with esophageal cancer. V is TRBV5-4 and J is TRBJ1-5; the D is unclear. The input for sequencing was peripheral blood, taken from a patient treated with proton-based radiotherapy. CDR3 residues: CASSLGGFGQPQHF. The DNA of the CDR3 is TGTGCCAGCAGCTTGGGAGGGTTTGGTCAGCCCCAGCATTTT.